A single sample gave rise to the 24 T cell receptor beta chains below, sequenced in a study of blood T cell repertoires in COVID-19. TCRdb's copy holds only in-frame clones and misses some; the assay was immunoSEQ multiplex PCR. Counted here are about 260,000 clones, more than 85% occurring once; the ten biggest clones make up 2.6%. Sequencing input: peripheral blood. These receptors were collected from a person aged 18-30 years with COVID-19, enrolled during active disease.

V is TRBV28 and J is TRBJ2-1; 8 bases agree with TRBD2. This CDR3 contains 17 residues. Germline CDR1 and CDR2: MDHEN and SYDVKM. The J segment lost 0 bases and the V segment lost 3 bases, leaving 7 bases of the junction unmatched. The CDR3 DNA reads TGTGCCAGCAGTTTGACCAGCGGGAGCAGCTCCTACAATGAGCAGTTCTTC. Translation: CASSLTSGSSSYNEQFF. The whole variable domain, filled in from reference TRBV28 and TRBJ2-1, reads DVKVTQSSRYLVKRTGEKVFLECVQDMDHENMFWYRQDPGLGLRLIYFSYDVKMKEKGDIPEGYSVSREKKERFSLILESASTNQTSMYLCASSLTSGSSSYNEQFFGPGTRLTVL.

CDR3 sequence: CASSVSFNEQFF. The CDR3 DNA sequence: TGTGCCAGCAGCGTCTCTTTCAATGAGCAGTTCTTC. This chain connects TRBV9 to TRBJ2-1; D unclear. The germline V and J ends were trimmed by 2 bases and 6 bases, with 6 bases remaining between them. This CDR3 has 12 amino acids. CDR1 is SGDLS and CDR2 is YYNGEE in the germline V gene.

The rearrangement joins TRBV11-2 to TRBJ2-7, with a possible D match to TRBD2 (7 bases). Trimming pared 6 bases from V and 2 bases from J, leaving 17 bases between. The CDR3 runs to 15 residues. Per germline, CDR1 SGHAT and CDR2 FQNNGV. DNA of the CDR3: TGTGCCAGCAGGGGACAACTAGCGTCCGCCTACGAGCAGTACTTC. Translating it yields CASRGQLASAYEQYF.

The V and J genes are TRBV2 and TRBJ1-2; D is possibly TRBD1 (6 bases). This CDR3 is built from 13 residues. V was cut by 0 bases and J by 6 bases, with 8 bases left in between. The V gene's germline CDR1 is SNHLY and CDR2 FYNNEI. In nucleotides, the CDR3 is TGTGCCAGCAGTGAAGCTTCAGGGGATGGCTACACCTTC. It is translated as CASSEASGDGYTF.

The chain couples TRBV29-1 to TRBJ1-4; D is uncertain. This CDR3 comprises 14 residues. The V gene's germline CDR1 is SQVTM and CDR2 ANQGSEA. Trimming removed 4 bases at V and 8 bases at J, with 17 bases between. CDR3 coding DNA: TGCAGCGTTGTGGGTTCCACCCCAGGCGAAAAACTGTTTTTT. This translates into CSVVGSTPGEKLFF.

V gene TRBV7-6 combines with J gene TRBJ1-5, with D possibly TRBD1 on 6 matching bases. The CDR3 covers 14 residues. With 9 bases removed from V and 0 bases from J, the gap between germline ends came to 12 bases. Germline CDR1 and CDR2: SGHVS and FNYEAQ. CDR3 nucleotide sequence: TGTGCCAGGTGGACAGTTGATAGCAATCAGCCCCAGCATTTT. Translating it yields CARWTVDSNQPQHF.

The chain employs TRBV4-2 and TRBJ2-5; D may be TRBD2 (6 bases). The CDR3 totals 16 residues. The germline V gene encodes CDR1 LGHNA and CDR2 YNFKEQ. V shed 0 bases and J shed 2 bases, with 13 bases lying between them. The CDR3 loop reads CASSQDRASAQETQYF. CDR3 bases: TGTGCCAGCAGCCAAGATCGAGCTAGCGCGCAAGAGACCCAGTACTTC.

In this sample, this clone turned up once. The chain has TRBV7-3 and TRBJ2-7; unclear D gene. The CDR3 covers 14 residues. V lost 1 base and J 3 bases, leaving 10 bases between the germline ends. Per the germline V gene, CDR1 is SGHTA and CDR2 is FQGTGA. In nucleotides, the CDR3 is TGTGCCAGCAGCTTAAGTGGGCAGGACTACGAGCAGTACTTC. It yields the protein CASSLSGQDYEQYF.

The chain employs TRBV6-6 and TRBJ1-2, with a possible D match to TRBD1 (6 bases). V was trimmed by 6 bases and J by 6 bases, leaving 14 bases between them. CDR1 is MNHNY, CDR2 SVGAGI, per germline (reference sequence). The length of the CDR3 is 13 residues. CDR3 in DNA: TGTGCCAGCAGCCTGTCTACAGGGAATGGCTACACCTTC. Translation: CASSLSTGNGYTF.

The rearrangement joins TRBV23-1 to TRBJ1-3; D is unresolved. TRBV23-1 is recorded as an ORF, its role being uncertain. There are 18 residues in the CDR3. With 3 bases removed from V and 4 bases from J, the gap between germline ends came to 22 bases. The CDR3 here is CASSHLHTRRERGNTIYF. CDR3 sequence (DNA): TGCGCCAGCAGTCATCTTCATACTCGGAGGGAGAGAGGAAACACCATATATTTT.

V usage is TRBV6-5 and J usage is TRBJ2-7, with 7 nucleotides matching TRBD1. J lost 2 bases, V lost 4 bases, and 8 bases had no gene match. The germline V gene has CDR1 MNHEY and CDR2 SVGAGI. This CDR3 region has 15 residues. CDR3 loop: CASSLSRDRTYEQYF. Written as DNA, the CDR3 is TGTGCCAGCAGTTTGAGCCGGGACAGAACCTACGAGCAGTACTTC.

The chain couples TRBV20-1 to TRBJ1-1; D might be TRBD1 (5 bases). CDR3 length: 11 amino acids. Trimming removed 0 bases from V and 10 bases from J, with 9 bases in between. Germline V gene data show CDR1 as DFQATT and CDR2 as SNEGSKA (reference sequence). CDR3 DNA: TGCAGTGCTAGAGAAAGGGGAGGAGCTTTCTTT. Its protein product is CSARERGGAFF.

This sequence joins TRBV30 and TRBJ2-1; 7 bases align to TRBD2. This CDR3 is 15 amino acids long. The germline gives CDR1 GTSNPN, CDR2 SVGIG (reference sequence). Losses at the gene ends were 0 bases for V and 2 bases for J; bases not matched to a gene: 4. In DNA, the CDR3 is TGTGCCTGGAGTGTGACTAGCTCGACCTACAATGAGCAGTTCTTC. Residues: CAWSVTSSTYNEQFF.

This clone was observed a single time. This chain links TRBV5-6 with TRBJ2-6; 9 bases map to TRBD1. The CDR3 is made up of 15 amino acids. Trimming at V came to 4 bases and at J to 2 bases, leaving 1 base not matched to a gene. The germline V gene encodes CDR1 SGHDT and CDR2 YYEEEE. For the CDR3, the DNA is TGTGCCAGCAGCCGGACAGGGGCTGGGGCCAACGTCCTGACTTTC. It translates to CASSRTGAGANVLTF.

The CDR3 nucleotides are TGCGCCAGCAGTGAGTTAGCGGGAGGGGTAGAGACCCAGTACTTC. Translation: CASSELAGGVETQYF. This rearrangement joins TRBV10-1 to TRBJ2-5, with TRBD2 matching 11 bases. Looked up from germline, CDR1 is WNHNN and CDR2 is SYGVQD (reference sequence). CDR3 length: 15 residues. Trimming removed 1 base from V and 4 bases from J; junction bases left unmatched: 2.

The chain combines TRBV10-3 with TRBJ1-1; weak D call: TRBD1 (5 bases). Trimming cost V 8 bases and J 0 bases, with 10 bases left between them. The CDR3 extends over 13 amino acids. Germline V lookup: CDR1 ENHRY, CDR2 SYGVKD. DNA of the CDR3: TGTGCCATCCACGGGGGAATGAACACTGAAGCTTTCTTT. Translated: CAIHGGMNTEAFF.

In nucleotides, the CDR3 is TGTGCCAGCAGTTCACACAGGGGGGGATCCTACAATGAGCAGTTCTTC. As protein: CASSSHRGGSYNEQFF. This chain links TRBV6-5 with TRBJ2-1, with TRBD1 as a possible D gene (8 bases). CDR3 length: 16 residues. Germline-derived CDR1 and CDR2 are MNHEY and SVGAGI. Trimming shortened V by 4 bases and J by 1 base, and 14 bases separated the two germline ends.

DNA for the CDR3: TGTGCCAGCTCAGTACAAGATAAGGGGCACATTCAGTACTTC. As protein: CASSVQDKGHIQYF. V gene TRBV18 combines with J gene TRBJ2-4, with D perhaps TRBD1 (5 bases). This CDR3 spans 14 amino acids. The V and J ends lost 5 bases and 8 bases respectively, with 16 bases between them. Germline values: CDR1 KGHSH, CDR2 LQKENI.

V is TRBV2 and J is TRBJ1-1, with 7 bases aligning to TRBD1. Germline V lookup: CDR1 SNHLY, CDR2 FYNNEI. V was pared by 4 bases and J by 7 bases, with 12 bases of the junction left unmatched. The CDR3 has 15 residues. The CDR3 loop is CASSGFGSTGVEAFF. CDR3 coding DNA: TGTGCCAGCAGTGGGTTCGGTAGTACAGGGGTTGAAGCTTTCTTT.

The rearrangement uses TRBV19 and TRBJ1-1, with 9 bases matching TRBD1. Germline lookup yields CDR1 LNHDA and CDR2 SQIVND (reference sequence). V shed 5 bases, J shed 0 bases, and the junction held 4 bases outside the gene matches. The CDR3 loop spans 15 amino acids. The CDR3, as DNA: TGTGCCAGTAGTGTGGGACAGGGACTGAACACTGAAGCTTTCTTT. Translating it yields CASSVGQGLNTEAFF.

The V gene is TRBV4-1, the J gene TRBJ1-4; 8 bases are shared with TRBD1. The CDR3 spans 16 residues. Trimming removed 3 bases from V and 2 bases from J; junction bases left unmatched: 5. The germline V gene encodes CDR1 MGHRA and CDR2 YSYEKL. In nucleotides, the CDR3 is TGCGCCAGCAGCCACGGTGGACAGGGTACTAATGAAAAACTGTTTTTT. Translated, it gives CASSHGGQGTNEKLFF.

The chain has TRBV24-1 and TRBJ2-5; TRBD1 aligns across 8 bases. CDR3 size: 15 residues. J lost 5 bases, V lost 4 bases, and 8 bases had no gene match. Germline assignment: CDR1 KGHDR and CDR2 SFDVKD. CDR3 in amino acids: CATSDLRTGRETQYF. CDR3 DNA: TGTGCCACCAGTGACCTCCGGACAGGGAGGGAGACCCAGTACTTC.

The V gene is TRBV2, the J gene TRBJ2-7; a weak D match, TRBD2 (5 bases). CDR3 length equals 15 residues. V lost 4 bases and J lost 6, with 19 bases in between. Germline CDR1 is SNHLY and CDR2 is FYNNEI. The CDR3 nucleotides are TGTGCCAGCAGTGCGGGCCCCGGGAAGCATAGCGAGCAGTACTTC. Translation: CASSAGPGKHSEQYF.

This clone has just a few counts. V and J are TRBV18 and TRBJ2-3, with D uncertain. The CDR3 loop spans 15 amino acids. Germline CDR1 reads KGHSH; CDR2 reads LQKENI. The V end lost 0 bases, the J end lost 0 bases, and 7 bases lay between the germline ends. For the CDR3, the DNA is TGTGCCAGCTCACCACCTCCAGTTAGCACAGATACGCAGTATTTT. Its protein product is CASSPPPVSTDTQYF.